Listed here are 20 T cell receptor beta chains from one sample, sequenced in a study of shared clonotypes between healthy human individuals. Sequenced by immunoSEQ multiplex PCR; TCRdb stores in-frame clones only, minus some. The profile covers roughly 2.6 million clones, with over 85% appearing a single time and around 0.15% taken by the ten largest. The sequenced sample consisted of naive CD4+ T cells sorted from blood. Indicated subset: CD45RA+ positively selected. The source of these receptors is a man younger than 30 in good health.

DNA of the CDR3: TGTGCCAGCAGCCTGACCCCGGCAGCGGCCTCCTACAATGAGCAGTTCTTC. Amino acid sequence: CASSLTPAAASYNEQFF. The chain couples TRBV11-3 to TRBJ2-1; a possible D gene is TRBD2 (5 bases). The germline V gene has CDR1 SGHNT and CDR2 YENEEA. This CDR3 spans 17 amino acids. Between the trimmed V and J ends, which lost 5 bases and 0 bases, there was a span of 17 bases.

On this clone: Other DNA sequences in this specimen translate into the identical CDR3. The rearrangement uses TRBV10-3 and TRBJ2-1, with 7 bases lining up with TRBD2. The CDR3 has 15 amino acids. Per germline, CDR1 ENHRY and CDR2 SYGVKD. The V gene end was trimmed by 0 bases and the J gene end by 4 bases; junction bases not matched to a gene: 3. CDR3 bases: TGTGCCATCAGTGAGTCTGGCGGGGGATACAATGAGCAGTTCTTC. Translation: CAISESGGGYNEQFF.

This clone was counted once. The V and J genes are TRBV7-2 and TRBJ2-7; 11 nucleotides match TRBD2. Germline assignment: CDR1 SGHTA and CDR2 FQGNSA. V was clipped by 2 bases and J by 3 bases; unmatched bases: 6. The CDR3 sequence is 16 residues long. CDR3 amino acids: CASSLRGGTSGYEQYF. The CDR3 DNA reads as TGTGCCAGCAGCTTAAGGGGGGGGACTAGCGGCTACGAGCAGTACTTC.

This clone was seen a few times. CDR3 sequence: CSVASGSEQFF. Here the CDR3 DNA reads TGCAGCGTCGCTAGCGGGAGCGAGCAGTTCTTC. This chain connects TRBV29-1 to TRBJ2-1, with 10 bases matching TRBD2. There are 11 residues in the CDR3. V trimming: 6 bases; J trimming: 10 bases; junction bases outside the gene matches: 3. The germline CDR1 and CDR2 sequences are SQVTM and ANQGSEA.

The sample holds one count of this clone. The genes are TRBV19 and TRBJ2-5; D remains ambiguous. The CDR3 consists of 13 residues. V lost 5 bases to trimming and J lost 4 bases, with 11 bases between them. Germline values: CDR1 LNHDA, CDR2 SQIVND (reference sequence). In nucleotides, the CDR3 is TGTGCCAGTAGTCCAAACCTTGGAGAGACCCAGTACTTC. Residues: CASSPNLGETQYF.

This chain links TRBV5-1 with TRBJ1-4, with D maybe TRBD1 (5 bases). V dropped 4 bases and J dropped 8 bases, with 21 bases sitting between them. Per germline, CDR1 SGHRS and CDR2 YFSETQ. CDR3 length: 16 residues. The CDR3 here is CASSASGAPNVEKLFF. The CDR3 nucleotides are TGCGCCAGCAGCGCCAGTGGGGCACCGAATGTAGAAAAACTGTTTTTT.

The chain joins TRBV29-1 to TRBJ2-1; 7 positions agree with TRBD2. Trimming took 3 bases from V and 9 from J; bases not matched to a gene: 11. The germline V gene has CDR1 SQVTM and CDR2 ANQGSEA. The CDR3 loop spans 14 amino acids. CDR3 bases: TGCAGCGTTGAGAGCGGCCCGTGGGAGGGTGAGCAGTTCTTC. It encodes CSVESGPWEGEQFF.

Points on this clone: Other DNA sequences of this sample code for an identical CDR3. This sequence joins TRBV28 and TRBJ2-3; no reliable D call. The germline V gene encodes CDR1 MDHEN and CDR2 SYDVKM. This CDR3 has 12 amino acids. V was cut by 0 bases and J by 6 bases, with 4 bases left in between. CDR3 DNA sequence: TGTGCCAGCAGTTTATGGGGGGATACGCAGTATTTT. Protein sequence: CASSLWGDTQYF.

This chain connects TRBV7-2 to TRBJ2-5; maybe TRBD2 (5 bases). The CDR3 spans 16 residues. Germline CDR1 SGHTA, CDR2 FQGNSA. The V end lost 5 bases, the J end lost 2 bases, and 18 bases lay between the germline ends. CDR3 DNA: TGTGCCAGCAGCCTAACTCTCCTAGCTTTTCAAGAGACCCAGTACTTC. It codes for CASSLTLLAFQETQYF.

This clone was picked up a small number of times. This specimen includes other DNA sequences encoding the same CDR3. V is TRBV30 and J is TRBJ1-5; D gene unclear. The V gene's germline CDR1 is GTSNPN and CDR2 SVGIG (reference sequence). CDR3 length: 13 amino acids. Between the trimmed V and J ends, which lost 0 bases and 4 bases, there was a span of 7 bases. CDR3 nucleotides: TGTGCCTGGAGTGTGGCGGGGAATCAGCCCCAGCATTTT. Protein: CAWSVAGNQPQHF. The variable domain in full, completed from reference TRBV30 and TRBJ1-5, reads SQTIHQWPATLVQPVGSPLSLECTVEGTSNPNLYWYRQAAGRGLQLLFYSVGIGQISSEVPQNLSASRPQDRQFILSSKKLLLSDSGFYLCAWSVAGNQPQHFGDGTRLSIL.

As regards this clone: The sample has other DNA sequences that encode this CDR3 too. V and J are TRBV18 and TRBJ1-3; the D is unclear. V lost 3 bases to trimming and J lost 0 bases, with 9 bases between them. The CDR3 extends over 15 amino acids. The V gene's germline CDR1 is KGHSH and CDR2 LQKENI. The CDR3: CASSPRTDSGNTIYF. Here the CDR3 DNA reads TGTGCCAGCTCACCGAGAACGGACTCTGGAAACACCATATATTTT. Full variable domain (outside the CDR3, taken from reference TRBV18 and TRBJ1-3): NAGVMQNPRHLVRRRGQEARLRCSPMKGHSHVYWYRQLPEEGLKFMVYLQKENIIDESGMPKERFSAEFPKEGPSILRIQQVVRGDSAAYFCASSPRTDSGNTIYFGEGSWLTVV.

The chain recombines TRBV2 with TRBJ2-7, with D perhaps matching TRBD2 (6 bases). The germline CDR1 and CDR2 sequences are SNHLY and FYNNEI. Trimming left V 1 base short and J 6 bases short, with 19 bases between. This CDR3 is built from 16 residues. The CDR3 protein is CASSEEASGLGGEQYF. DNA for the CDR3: TGTGCCAGCAGTGAAGAAGCGTCGGGACTTGGTGGCGAGCAGTACTTC.

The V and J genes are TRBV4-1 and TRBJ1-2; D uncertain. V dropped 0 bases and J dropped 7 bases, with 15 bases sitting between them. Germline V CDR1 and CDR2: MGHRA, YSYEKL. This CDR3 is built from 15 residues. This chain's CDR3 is CASSQDRSLPGGYTF. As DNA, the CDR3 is TGCGCCAGCAGCCAAGATAGGTCCCTCCCAGGTGGCTACACCTTC.

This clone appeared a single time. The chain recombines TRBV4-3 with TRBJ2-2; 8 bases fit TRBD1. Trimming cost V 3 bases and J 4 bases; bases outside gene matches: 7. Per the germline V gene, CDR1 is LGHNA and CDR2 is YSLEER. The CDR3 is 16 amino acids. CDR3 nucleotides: TGCGCCAGCAGCCAGGGGACAGGAGGTGCCACCGGGGAGCTGTTTTTT. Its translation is CASSQGTGGATGELFF.

The CDR3 bases are TGTGCCAGCAGCTTCGGAGCAGGGACCTTCGGAGCTTTCTTT. This translates into CASSFGAGTFGAFF. The J gene is TRBJ1-1, the V gene TRBV7-8; D is perhaps TRBD1 (5 bases). The CDR3 sequence is 14 residues long. CDR1 SGHVS and CDR2 FQNEAQ come from the germline V gene. Trimming left V 3 bases short and J 10 bases short, with 18 bases between.

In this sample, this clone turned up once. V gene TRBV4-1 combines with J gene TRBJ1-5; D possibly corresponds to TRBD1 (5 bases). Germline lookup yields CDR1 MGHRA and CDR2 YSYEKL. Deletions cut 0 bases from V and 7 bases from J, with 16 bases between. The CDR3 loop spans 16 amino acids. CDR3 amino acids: CASSQEDTPTPQPQHF. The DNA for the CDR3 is TGCGCCAGCAGCCAAGAGGACACTCCGACCCCCCAGCCCCAGCATTTT.

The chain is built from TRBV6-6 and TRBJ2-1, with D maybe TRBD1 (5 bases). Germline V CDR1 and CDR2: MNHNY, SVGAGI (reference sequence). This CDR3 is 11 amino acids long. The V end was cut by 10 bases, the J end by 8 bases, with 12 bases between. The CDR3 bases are TGTGCCACGGTTAGGGGTGATGAGCAGTTCTTC. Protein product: CATVRGDEQFF.

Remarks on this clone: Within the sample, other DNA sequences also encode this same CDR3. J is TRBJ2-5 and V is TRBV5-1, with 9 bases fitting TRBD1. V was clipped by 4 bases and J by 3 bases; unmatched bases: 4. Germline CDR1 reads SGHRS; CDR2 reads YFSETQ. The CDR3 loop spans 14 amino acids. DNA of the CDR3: TGCGCCAGCAGCCCGGGGACAGGGAAAGAGACCCAGTACTTC. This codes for CASSPGTGKETQYF.

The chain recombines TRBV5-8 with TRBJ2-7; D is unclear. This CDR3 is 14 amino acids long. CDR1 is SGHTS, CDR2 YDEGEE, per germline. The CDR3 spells CAMKKMPYVNSQYF. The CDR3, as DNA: TGTGCAATGAAAAAAATGCCCTACGTGAATAGTCAGTACTTC. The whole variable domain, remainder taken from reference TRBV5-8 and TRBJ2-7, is EAGVTQSPTHLIKTRGQQATLRCSPISGHTSVYWYQQALGLGLQFLLWYDEGEERNRGNFPPRFSGRQFPNYSSELNVNALELEDSALYLCAMKKMPYVNSQYFGPGTRLTVT.

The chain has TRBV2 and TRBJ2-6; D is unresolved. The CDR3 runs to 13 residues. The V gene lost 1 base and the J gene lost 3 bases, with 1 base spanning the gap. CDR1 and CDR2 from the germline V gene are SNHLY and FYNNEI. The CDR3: CASSEGGANVLTF. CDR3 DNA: TGTGCCAGCAGTGAAGGTGGGGCCAACGTCCTGACTTTC.